The source of this T cell receptor beta chain is a study of blood T cells in healthy people across ages. For the second PCR, which ran for about 7 to 11 cycles, a sample-barcoded 5' primer and a J-beta primer mix were used. TCRdb passed the 5' RACE reads through MiXCR, listing each CDR3 protein once. Of approximately 800,000 distinct CDR3 sequences in the sample, around a quarter were seen once. This clonotype was counted many times. Losses at the gene ends were 3 bases for V and 2 bases for J; bases not matched to a gene: 7. The CDR3 extends over 15 amino acids. This same sample was also taken into another study, of T cells of mothers and their children.

This TCR was sampled from a boy between 10 and 17 years old in good health. This chain links TRBV12-3 or TRBV12-4 with TRBJ2-7, with 7 bases identical to TRBD1. Sample: blood. CDR3 sequence reads: CASSFSTGPTYEQYF. CDR3 bases: TGTGCCAGCAGTTTTTCGACAGGGCCTACCTACGAGCAGTACTTC.